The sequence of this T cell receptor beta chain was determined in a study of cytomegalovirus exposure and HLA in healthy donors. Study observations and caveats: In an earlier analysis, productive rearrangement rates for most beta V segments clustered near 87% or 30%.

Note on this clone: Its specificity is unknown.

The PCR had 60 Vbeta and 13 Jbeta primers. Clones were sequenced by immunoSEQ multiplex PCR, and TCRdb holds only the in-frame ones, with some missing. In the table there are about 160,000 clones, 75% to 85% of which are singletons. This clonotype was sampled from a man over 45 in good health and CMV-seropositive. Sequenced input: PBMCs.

Here the CDR3 DNA reads TGTGCCAGCAGAAAGAGCGGGATCTCCTACAATGAGCAGTTCTTC. This sequence encodes CASRKSGISYNEQFF. The chain employs TRBV6-1 and TRBJ2-1, with TRBD2 matching over 7 bases. V was pared by 6 bases and J by 0 bases, with 5 bases of the junction left unmatched. There are 15 residues in the CDR3. Germline-derived CDR1 and CDR2 are MNHNS and SASEGT.